This TCR beta chain emerged from a study of blood T cells in healthy people across ages (dated by TCRdb to about 2015). Context from the whole study: In model experiments, roughly one uniquely barcoded TCR beta cDNA molecule per two T cells was captured by template switching. The study analyzed two additional independent replicas of 1 million unique cDNA reads from the same blood draw for two donors, one aged 18 to 30 and one aged 80 or older. The donors were divided into four age groups: young (average about 15 years), middle-aged (about 41), aged (roughly 66) and long-lived (82). To avoid experimental bias, donors of different ages were distributed randomly across sequencing lanes. The study measured age-related changes in TCR beta repertoire diversity using deep sequencing normalized with unique cDNA molecular identifiers.

Preparation of the library involved 5' RACE. The sample was run on an Illumina HiSeq 2500. A second PCR of about 6 to 11 cycles was performed with a sample-barcoded 5' primer and a J-beta primer mix. Each TCR beta cDNA molecule received a unique molecular identifier from a template-switch 5' adaptor carrying 12 random nucleotides. Each sample yielded at least 2.5 million CDR3-containing paired-end reads. All of the RNA was converted into first-strand cDNA using the Mint cDNA synthesis kit, with a TRBC-specific oligonucleotide serving as the primer. Following uracil-DNA glycosylase treatment, a first 18-cycle PCR with universal primers M1SS and BC2_uni_R was performed on all cDNA. The study's processing was this. For normalization, 1 million high-quality reads were randomly selected from each sample, with every read carrying a distinct molecular identifier. Instead of being binned into consensus sequences, reads that shared molecular identifiers were thrown out. MiTCR, set to a Q25 quality threshold and the strictest error-elimination algorithm, was used for CDR3 identification, clonotype clustering and error correction. A nonparametric unseen species model with Euler transformation was used to estimate lower-bound total TCR beta diversity. The raw public reads went through TCRdb reprocessing: fastp at Q25, MiXCR clone calling, in-frame beta chains kept. Entries that share a CDR3 protein sequence are merged under the most common genes and DNA. For this entry, the V and J calls and clone size follow TCRdb and not the study's own pipeline. The sample profile shows about 830,000 distinct CDR3 sequences; less than 80% of them were found once. The top ten hold about a quarter of the sample.

V is pared back by 4 bases and J by 0 bases, with 7 bases lying between the germline termini. Spanning cysteine to phenylalanine, the CDR3 consists of 13 amino acids. Only the CDR3 portion is preserved as DNA: 39 bases, with reading frame beginning at the first base. The germline V gene sets CDR1 to SGHDN and CDR2 to FVKESK. The study at large found these results: Total diversity estimates from one million sequenced T cells were considered lower bounds and underestimates. Conclusive comparison of naive and antigen-experienced compartments was prevented by the profiling of bulk unsorted PBMCs. Because the CMV infection status of the donors was unknown, age-related changes in expanded clonotypes may potentially have been confounded. Compared with the aged group, the long-lived group had more naive CD4+ T cells, fewer expanded clones and increased TCR diversity, suggesting age selection. Observed TCR beta diversity per million T cells fell roughly linearly with age, and a significant reduction was already apparent by age about 38. A strong correlation was found between observed TCR beta diversity and the percentage of naive T cells measured by flow cytometry.

With respect to this clonotype: Its antigen has not been determined. Qualities for individual bases were not recorded, and no much larger clone is one base off.

Systemically healthy Caucasian individuals from Russia, 35 to 50 in total and aged roughly 6 to 100 years, were included as donors. Each donor gave approximately 10 milliliters of peripheral blood, collected into EDTA-treated Vacutainer tubes. Ficoll-Paque density-gradient centrifugation was used to isolate PBMCs, with at least 6.5 million per sample. Trizol reagent was used to extract total RNA from the PBMCs, yielding at least 6 micrograms per sample. For every donor, flow cytometry on a PBMC aliquot measured the percentage of naive CD45RAhigh/CD27high T cells. The sequencing sample was made of blood. The chain uses TRBV14 and TRBJ2-7; the D region possibly corresponds to TRBD2 (5 bases align). The source of this sequence is a young man in good health. The CDR3 has the sequence CASSRLISYEQYF. The nucleotide sequence is TGTGCCAGCAGCCGACTAATCTCCTACGAGCAGTACTTC.